This entry lists 26 T cell receptor beta chains sequenced from one sample in a study of siplizumab effects on memory and regulatory T cells. The protocol was immunoSEQ multiplex PCR, while the TCRdb copy is restricted to in-frame clones and leaves out a portion. The data hold approximately 97,000 clones, with 92% observed a single time. Sample: CD4+ T cells sorted from blood. Receptors originate from a human donor in good health.

This chain uses TRBV7-9 with TRBJ2-7; possibly TRBD1 or TRBD2 for D (5 bases each). The V end was cut by 0 bases, the J end by 3 bases, with 12 bases between. The CDR3 has 15 residues. From germline, CDR1 is SEHNR and CDR2 FQNEAQ (reference sequence). CDR3 residues: CASSLALTGGYEQYF. The CDR3 bases are TGTGCCAGCAGCTTAGCCCTAACAGGAGGCTACGAGCAGTACTTC.

The rearrangement links TRBV11-2 to TRBJ2-3, with D unresolved. V was trimmed by 1 base and J by 3 bases, leaving 11 bases between them. Germline CDR1 is SGHAT and CDR2 is FQNNGV. The CDR3 is made up of 15 amino acids. CDR3 DNA sequence: TGTGCCAGCAGCTTAGTGACTGTAGGGACAGATACGCAGTATTTT. Amino acids: CASSLVTVGTDTQYF.

J is TRBJ2-1 and V is TRBV28; no clear D gene. V was trimmed by 8 bases and J by 0 bases, leaving 11 bases between them. CDR1 MDHEN and CDR2 SYDVKM come from the germline V gene. The CDR3 runs 14 residues. This CDR3 reads CASLRPSSYNEQFF. Written as DNA, the CDR3 is TGTGCCAGCTTGCGACCAAGCTCCTACAATGAGCAGTTCTTC.

This chain links TRBV14 with TRBJ2-1; 7 bases fit TRBD2. The junction had 10 bases not matched to a gene; V was cut back by 1 base and J by 7 bases. Germline values: CDR1 SGHDN, CDR2 FVKESK. The CDR3 runs to 16 residues. The CDR3 nucleotides read TGTGCCAGCAGCCAAGTTACAGCGGGGTTGGAGAATGAGCAGTTCTTC. Protein: CASSQVTAGLENEQFF. Filled out from reference TRBV14 and TRBJ2-1, the complete variable domain reads EAGVTQFPSHSVIEKGQTVTLRCDPISGHDNLYWYRRVMGKEIKFLLHFVKESKQDESGMPNNRFLAERTGGTYSTLKVQPAELEDSGVYFCASSQVTAGLENEQFFGPGTRLTVL.

The chain couples TRBV5-6 to TRBJ2-5; 8 nucleotides align to TRBD1. V shed 0 bases and J 5 bases; nucleotides not matched to a gene: 15. This CDR3 region has 18 residues. Germline V gene data show CDR1 as SGHDT and CDR2 as YYEEEE. The CDR3 is CASSLAGWAGGVQETQYF. The CDR3 DNA is TGTGCCAGCAGCTTGGCCGGTTGGGCAGGGGGCGTTCAGGAGACCCAGTACTTC.

This rearrangement joins TRBV5-1 to TRBJ2-5; D is perhaps TRBD2 (6 bases). Per germline, CDR1 SGHRS and CDR2 YFSETQ. The CDR3 runs to 15 residues. Trimming took off 4 bases at V and 5 bases at J, with 18 bases between the two ends. DNA of the CDR3: TGCGCCAGCAGCGCTCTGGGGGGTGCTTGGGAGACCCAGTACTTC. Translated: CASSALGGAWETQYF.

As for this clone: This same CDR3 is encoded by further DNA sequences in the sample. V is TRBV5-1 and J is TRBJ2-2, with TRBD1 as a possible D gene (6 bases). Germline V gives CDR1 SGHRS, CDR2 YFSETQ. The CDR3 is made up of 14 amino acids. Trimming left V 4 bases short and J 2 bases short, with 9 bases between. The CDR3 DNA sequence: TGCGCCAGCAGCCTACAGGGAAACACCGGGGAGCTGTTTTTT. Translated: CASSLQGNTGELFF.

The J gene is TRBJ2-7, the V gene TRBV25-1; D is uncertain. Germline V CDR1 and CDR2: MGHDK, SYGVNS. The CDR3 sequence is 13 residues long. Trimming shortened V by 2 bases and J by 4 bases, and 9 bases separated the two germline ends. CDR3: CASSERRRYEQYF. The CDR3 DNA is TGTGCCAGCAGTGAAAGGAGACGGTACGAGCAGTACTTC.

In its sample, this clone was seen once. V usage is TRBV7-9 and J usage is TRBJ2-7; a possible D gene is TRBD2 (5 bases). CDR1 is SEHNR and CDR2 is FQNEAQ in the germline V gene (reference sequence). The CDR3 contains 13 residues. V was clipped by 2 bases and J by 5 bases, with 10 bases between them. The CDR3 bases are TGTGCCAGCAGCTTACGGGTCGGGGACGAGCAGTACTTC. Residues: CASSLRVGDEQYF.

The CDR3 DNA follows: TGTGCCTGGATTTTCCTCGGACGCCTGAACACTGAAGCTTTCTTT. Encoded protein: CAWIFLGRLNTEAFF. The chain uses TRBV30 and TRBJ1-1; no reliable D call. Germline lookup yields CDR1 GTSNPN and CDR2 SVGIG (reference sequence). The CDR3 consists of 15 residues. V lost 4 bases and J 0 bases, leaving 15 bases between the germline ends. Using reference TRBV30 and TRBJ1-1 for the parts outside the CDR3, the full variable domain is SQTIHQWPATLVQPVGSPLSLECTVEGTSNPNLYWYRQAAGRGLQLLFYSVGIGQISSEVPQNLSASRPQDRQFILSSKKLLLSDSGFYLCAWIFLGRLNTEAFFGQGTRLTVV.

CDR3 DNA: TGCGCCAGCAGCTTTGAACGGTTCAGGGCTGAGCAGTTCTTC. Its protein product is CASSFERFRAEQFF. The J gene is TRBJ2-1, the V gene TRBV5-1, with a tentative D call TRBD1 (5 bases). This CDR3 is built from 14 residues. Germline V lookup: CDR1 SGHRS, CDR2 YFSETQ. The V end lost 2 bases, the J end lost 9 bases, and 15 bases lay between the germline ends.

V is TRBV5-4 and J is TRBJ2-7; 9 bases are shared with TRBD2. Germline CDR1 SGHNT, CDR2 YYREEE (reference sequence). The trim removed 3 bases at V and 9 bases at J, leaving 13 bases unmatched. CDR3 length: 15 amino acids. The CDR3 DNA follows: TGTGCCAGCAGCTGGAGGGCGGGAGGGCCGGACGGGCAGTACTTC. Amino acids: CASSWRAGGPDGQYF.

The gene calls are TRBV4-2 and TRBJ1-2; D is unresolved. V lost 0 bases, J lost 2 bases, and 7 bases lay in between. The CDR3 sequence is 14 residues long. Germline V lookup: CDR1 LGHNA, CDR2 YNFKEQ. The DNA of the CDR3 is TGTGCCAGCAGCCAAGATTGGGCGAACTATGGCTACACCTTC. Translation gives CASSQDWANYGYTF.

This chain links TRBV9 with TRBJ1-1; 9 bases agree with TRBD1. The germline CDR1 and CDR2 sequences are SGDLS and YYNGEE. The CDR3 length is 15 residues. J was trimmed by 5 bases and V by 4 bases; bases with no gene match: 9. The CDR3 loop is CASSFSTGGRTEAFF. The CDR3 DNA is TGTGCCAGCAGCTTCTCGACAGGGGGAAGGACTGAAGCTTTCTTT.

The rearrangement uses TRBV28 and TRBJ2-4; TRBD2 aligns across 8 bases. CDR1 is MDHEN, CDR2 SYDVKM, per germline. This CDR3 has 18 residues. J lost 7 bases, V lost 3 bases, and 17 bases had no gene match. CDR3 sequence (DNA): TGTGCCAGCAGTTTTTCGAGGCGTACAGGGACTAGGAAGAACATTCAGTACTTC. Protein product: CASSFSRRTGTRKNIQYF.

The rearrangement uses TRBV30 and TRBJ2-7; unclear D gene. CDR1 is GTSNPN and CDR2 is SVGIG in the germline V gene (reference sequence). This CDR3 has 12 amino acids. Trimming removed 4 bases from V and 7 bases from J, with 14 bases in between. The CDR3 loop is CAWTRVSNEQYF. CDR3 nucleotide sequence: TGTGCCTGGACTCGGGTATCGAATGAGCAGTACTTC. The full variable domain, completed using reference TRBV30 and TRBJ2-7, is SQTIHQWPATLVQPVGSPLSLECTVEGTSNPNLYWYRQAAGRGLQLLFYSVGIGQISSEVPQNLSASRPQDRQFILSSKKLLLSDSGFYLCAWTRVSNEQYFGPGTRLTVT.

In regard to this clone: The germline gene is not matched at one end of the junction; a read error may be the cause. This chain joins TRBV7-2 and TRBJ2-1; 9 bases align to TRBD2. Germline V gives CDR1 SGHTA, CDR2 FQGNSA. This CDR3 is 18 amino acids long. CDR3 sequence (DNA): TGTGTCAGCAGCCTTCTAGGGAGGCCTAGCGGGGCATACAATGAGCAGTTCTTC. This sequence encodes CVSSLLGRPSGAYNEQFF. Supplemented by reference TRBV7-2 and TRBJ2-1, the full variable domain reads GAGVSQSPSNKVTEKGKDVELRCDPISGHTALYWYRQSLGQGLEFLIYFQGNSAPDKSGLPSDRFSAERTGGSVSTLTIQRTQQEDSAVYLCVSSLLGRPSGAYNEQFFGPGTRLTVL.

This CDR3 reads CAWSVRRGQGTEAFF. The CDR3 bases are TGTGCCTGGAGTGTACGAAGGGGGCAGGGCACTGAAGCTTTCTTT. The chain joins TRBV30 to TRBJ1-1; 7 nucleotides match TRBD1. CDR1 is GTSNPN and CDR2 is SVGIG in the germline V gene (reference sequence). CDR3 size: 15 residues. The junction had 8 bases not matched to a gene; V was cut back by 0 bases and J by 4 bases.

The chain is built from TRBV7-9 and TRBJ1-2; no clear D gene. The ends were cut back, 2 bases at V and 4 bases at J, with 8 bases in the middle. The CDR3 has 13 residues. Germline V gene data show CDR1 as SEHNR and CDR2 as FQNEAQ (reference sequence). The CDR3 sequence is CASSLIQTYGYTF. CDR3 nucleotides: TGTGCCAGCAGCTTAATCCAGACCTATGGCTACACCTTC. Drawing the rest from reference TRBV7-9 and TRBJ1-2, the complete variable domain is DTGVSQNPRHKITKRGQNVTFRCDPISEHNRLYWYRQTLGQGPEFLTYFQNEAQLEKSRLLSDRFSAERPKGSFSTLEIQRTEQGDSAMYLCASSLIQTYGYTFGSGTRLTVV.

The rearrangement joins TRBV2 to TRBJ2-1; 14 nucleotides match TRBD2. The CDR3 length is 15 residues. J was trimmed by 4 bases and V by 7 bases; bases with no gene match: 3. Germline assignment: CDR1 SNHLY and CDR2 FYNNEI. CDR3 sequence reads: CASTRTSGRYNEQFF. The CDR3 nucleotides are TGTGCCAGCACGAGGACTAGCGGGAGGTACAATGAGCAGTTCTTC.

Comments on this clone: A junction end diverges from the germline sequence, so it may reflect a read error. The rearrangement uses TRBV30 and TRBJ1-2, with TRBD1 identical over 7 bases. The CDR3 extends over 13 amino acids. Per the germline V gene, CDR1 is GTSNPN and CDR2 is SVGIG (reference sequence). CDR3 protein: CAWTQGEDYGYTF. DNA for the CDR3: TGTGCGTGGACTCAGGGGGAGGACTATGGCTACACCTTC.

The sample holds a few counts of this clone. The genes are TRBV28 and TRBJ2-4, with D perhaps matching TRBD1 (6 bases). CDR3 length: 14 residues. The ends were cut back, 6 bases at V and 1 base at J, with 10 bases in the middle. Germline V gene sequence: CDR1 MDHEN, CDR2 SYDVKM. The CDR3 reads CASRGGLAKNIQYF. The CDR3, as DNA: TGTGCCAGCAGAGGGGGTCTGGCCAAAAACATTCAGTACTTC.

Concerning this clone: The same CDR3 arises from other DNA sequences in this sample as well. V usage is TRBV28 and J usage is TRBJ2-7; TRBD1 agrees at 7 bases. Per the germline V gene, CDR1 is MDHEN and CDR2 is SYDVKM. The CDR3 contains 12 residues. V shed 5 bases and J 3 bases; nucleotides not matched to a gene: 1. In DNA form, the CDR3 reads TGTGCCAGCAGTACAGGGGTCTACGAGCAGTACTTC. Amino acids: CASSTGVYEQYF.

J is TRBJ2-7 and V is TRBV19; weak D call: TRBD1 (6 bases). The CDR3 is 14 amino acids. V gave up 4 bases and J gave up 1 base, with 11 bases separating them. Germline CDR1 and CDR2: LNHDA and SQIVND (reference sequence). CDR3 sequence reads: CASSRETGSYEQYF. DNA for the CDR3: TGTGCCAGTAGTAGGGAGACAGGTTCCTACGAGCAGTACTTC.

This chain connects TRBV2 to TRBJ1-4; TRBD1 matches 9 bases. CDR3 length equals 14 residues. With 6 bases clipped from V and 6 bases from J, the junction kept 5 bases outside the gene matches. Germline V gene sequence: CDR1 SNHLY, CDR2 FYNNEI. CDR3 loop: CASSVQGAYEKLFF. As DNA, the CDR3 is TGTGCCAGCAGCGTACAGGGGGCCTATGAAAAACTGTTTTTT.

V gene TRBV5-4 combines with J gene TRBJ2-5, with no clear D. CDR1 SGHNT and CDR2 YYREEE come from the germline V gene (reference sequence). The germline V and J ends were trimmed by 3 bases and 3 bases, with 9 bases remaining between them. CDR3 length: 13 amino acids. The CDR3 here is CASSSREEETQYF. Here the CDR3 DNA reads TGTGCCAGCAGCTCCCGAGAGGAAGAGACCCAGTACTTC.